These 22 T cell receptor beta chains were sequenced from one sample in a study of T cells in Graves' hyperthyroidism and ophthalmopathy. The investigators amplified TCR beta CDR3 regions from RNA transcripts. In the first-round RT-PCR of the TCR CDR3, the HTBI primer set was used. TCRdb reanalysed the multiplex PCR reads using MiXCR and keeps one entry per CDR3 protein. The sample holds 300,000 to 400,000 distinct CDR3 sequences; approximately 13% are singletons and the top ten take roughly 11%. The sample taken for sequencing was blood. The receptors were sampled from a woman aged 55-69 years with Graves' hyperthyroidism.

This clonotype was seen at least ten times. This rearrangement joins TRBV20-1 to TRBJ1-4; 9 nucleotides line up with TRBD1. V lost 4 bases and J lost 7; bases outside the gene matches: 10. The CDR3 has 15 amino acids. CDR1 and CDR2 (germline): DFQATT, SNEGSKA (reference sequence). The CDR3 DNA is TGCAGTGCTACCGGCACAGGGGGCGCGGGTGAAAAACTGTTTTTT. Protein sequence: CSATGTGGAGEKLFF.

The chain recombines TRBV19 with TRBJ2-1, with D perhaps given as TRBD1 or TRBD2 (7 bases each). Trimming cost V 11 bases and J 5 bases, with 25 bases left between them. The CDR3 extends over 16 amino acids. The V gene's germline CDR1 is LNHDA and CDR2 SQIVND (reference sequence). Here the CDR3 reads CASADWGGDRDNEQFF. The CDR3 DNA reads as TGTGCCTCGGCCGACTGGGGGGGGGACAGAGACAATGAGCAGTTCTTC.

This clonotype was detected many times. The J gene is TRBJ2-3, the V gene TRBV19, with 14 bases lining up with TRBD2. J gave up 2 bases and V 4 bases, and 14 bases lay outside the gene matches. This CDR3 has 20 residues. Germline assignment: CDR1 LNHDA and CDR2 SQIVND (reference sequence). This CDR3 is CASSTQSPGLAGETTDTQYF. The CDR3 DNA follows: TGTGCCAGTAGTACCCAATCACCGGGACTAGCGGGGGAGACCACAGATACGCAGTATTTT.

This clonotype was seen a few times. The CDR3, as DNA: TGTGCCAGCAAACCCGGGACAGGGGGCAATCAGCCCCAGCATTTT. Residues: CASKPGTGGNQPQHF. The chain employs TRBV3-1 and TRBJ1-5; 10 bases map to TRBD1. Unmatched junction bases numbered 5, after V lost 7 bases and J lost 2 bases. Germline values: CDR1 LGHDT, CDR2 YNNKEL (reference sequence). The CDR3 is 15 residues long.

Only a few counts were recorded for this clonotype. The chain links TRBV10-2 to TRBJ1-2, with D hard to call. Germline loops: CDR1 WSHSY, CDR2 SAAADI. V lost 3 bases and J 2 bases, leaving 10 bases between the germline ends. This CDR3 has 14 residues. This CDR3 is CASSDPVMNYGYTF. The DNA for the CDR3 is TGCGCCAGCAGTGATCCAGTGATGAACTATGGCTACACCTTC.

As concerns this clonotype: A clone one base away is much larger, so this may be a read error. The rearrangement uses TRBV18 and TRBJ1-2, with 12 positions matching TRBD1. This CDR3 has 14 residues. With V trimmed by 3 bases and J by 9 bases, 5 bases remained unmatched. Germline V lookup: CDR1 KGHSH, CDR2 LQKENI. The CDR3 DNA is TGTGCCAGCTCACCGGGACAGGGGGCCGCCTGCTACACCTTC. This encodes CASSPGQGAACYTF.

This clonotype was recorded at least ten times. This chain joins TRBV7-9 and TRBJ2-7, with D possibly matching TRBD2 (6 bases). The CDR3 extends over 15 amino acids. Germline values: CDR1 SEHNR, CDR2 FQNEAQ (reference sequence). Trimming stripped 7 bases from V and 3 bases from J, with 19 bases between. As DNA, the CDR3 is TGTGCCAGCACCGACGGACCCGGAGGGGTCTACGAGCAGTACTTC. Its translation: CASTDGPGGVYEQYF.

This clonotype occurred many times. The chain has TRBV30 and TRBJ1-5; D ambiguous. The CDR3 consists of 14 residues. V lost 2 bases to trimming and J lost 2 bases, with 10 bases between them. CDR1 GTSNPN and CDR2 SVGIG come from the germline V gene (reference sequence). This CDR3 reads CAWSQLEGNQPQHF. DNA for the CDR3: TGTGCCTGGAGTCAATTGGAGGGCAATCAGCCCCAGCATTTT.

V usage is TRBV25-1 and J usage is TRBJ2-7; 8 nucleotides line up with TRBD2. J gave up 1 base and V 1 base, and 3 bases lay outside the gene matches. This CDR3 region has 15 residues. Germline CDR1 is MGHDK and CDR2 is SYGVNS. CDR3 coding DNA: TGTGCCAGCAGTGAATCGGGGGGGAGGTCCTACGAGCAGTACTTC. Translating gives CASSESGGRSYEQYF.

For this clonotype: Just one base apart from a much larger clone, this may be a read error. J is TRBJ1-5 and V is TRBV12-3 or TRBV12-4, with D possibly matching TRBD1 (6 bases). V lost 2 bases, J lost 5 bases, and 10 bases lay in between. The CDR3 covers 14 residues. CDR3 nucleotide sequence: TGTGCCAGCAGTTTATGCAGGGGTGATCAGCCCCAGCATTTT. Translating gives CASSLCRGDQPQHF.

This clonotype was found many times. V and J are TRBV7-2 and TRBJ2-7, with TRBD2 matching 10 bases. The V segment lost 11 bases and the J segment 5 bases; nucleotides outside the gene matches: 9. From germline, CDR1 is SGHTA and CDR2 FQGNSA. The CDR3 has 13 residues. The CDR3 coding sequence is TGTGCCGGCCTCCTAGCGGGAGCCCACGAGCAGTACTTC. The encoded protein is CAGLLAGAHEQYF.

This clonotype was seen many times. The chain has TRBV5-8 and TRBJ2-7; TRBD1 might be the D (6 bases). This CDR3 has 14 amino acids. Germline V gene data show CDR1 as SGHTS and CDR2 as YDEGEE. V was trimmed by 0 bases and J by 4 bases, leaving 11 bases between them. The CDR3 sequence: CASSLGMGAYEQYF. CDR3 in DNA: TGTGCCAGCAGCTTGGGTATGGGGGCTTACGAGCAGTACTTC.

This chain links TRBV5-1 with TRBJ2-3; D ambiguous. The length of the CDR3 is 15 residues. V gave up 0 bases and J gave up 1 base, with 9 bases separating them. Germline V gene data show CDR1 as SGHRS and CDR2 as YFSETQ. CDR3 loop: CASSLVPERTDTQYF. The CDR3 DNA sequence: TGCGCCAGCAGCTTGGTCCCCGAACGCACAGATACGCAGTATTTT.

The J gene is TRBJ2-2, the V gene TRBV29-1; D is ambiguous. V was clipped by 4 bases and J by 0 bases, with 9 bases between them. Germline V gene sequence: CDR1 SQVTM, CDR2 ANQGSEA. CDR3 length: 14 residues. As DNA, the CDR3 is TGCAGCGTTGTAGGTCAGTCGAACACCGGGGAGCTGTTTTTT. Protein sequence: CSVVGQSNTGELFF.

This clonotype was seen repeatedly, ten times or more. V gene TRBV5-1 combines with J gene TRBJ2-2; the D gene is possibly TRBD2 (6 bases). V was clipped by 0 bases and J by 1 base, with 13 bases between them. Per germline, CDR1 SGHRS and CDR2 YFSETQ. There are 17 residues in the CDR3. The chain's CDR3 is CASSLVPGLKNTGELFF. As DNA, the CDR3 is TGCGCCAGCAGCTTGGTTCCGGGACTTAAGAACACCGGGGAGCTGTTTTTT.

The table lists this clonotype with many counts. The V gene is TRBV20-1, the J gene TRBJ2-5; TRBD2 is a possible D gene (6 bases). The CDR3 is 13 residues long. CDR1 is DFQATT, CDR2 SNEGSKA, per germline (reference sequence). Trimming cost V 6 bases and J 1 base, with 12 bases left between them. The CDR3 sequence: CSALRDSQETQYF. CDR3 nucleotides: TGCAGTGCCCTCCGGGACTCCCAAGAGACCCAGTACTTC.

This clonotype was recorded at least ten times. The chain is built from TRBV5-1 and TRBJ2-1; 11 nucleotides line up with TRBD1. The CDR3 length is 15 residues. The germline V gene encodes CDR1 SGHRS and CDR2 YFSETQ. Germline trimming cut 4 bases from V and 7 bases from J; bases unmatched to any gene: 7. The CDR3 reads CASSMGQGGPNEQFF. CDR3 bases: TGCGCCAGCAGCATGGGACAGGGGGGCCCTAATGAGCAGTTCTTC.

This clonotype was counted a few times. This sequence joins TRBV30 and TRBJ1-1, with 8 nucleotides matching TRBD1. CDR1 and CDR2 from the germline V gene are GTSNPN and SVGIG (reference sequence). Losses at the gene ends were 5 bases for V and 5 bases for J; bases not matched to a gene: 7. The length of the CDR3 is 13 residues. The chain's CDR3 is CAWAGGVLTEAFF. Here the CDR3 DNA reads TGTGCCTGGGCAGGGGGCGTTTTGACTGAAGCTTTCTTT.

This clonotype has a count of ten or more. The V call is TRBV6-1, the J call TRBJ2-7; D call uncertain. Germline V CDR1 and CDR2: MNHNS, SASEGT. Trimming left V 5 bases short and J 6 bases short, with 8 bases between. CDR3 length: 11 amino acids. CDR3 in amino acids: CASSWEREQYF. The CDR3 DNA is TGTGCCAGCAGTTGGGAACGCGAGCAGTACTTC.

This clonotype was counted ten times or more. The gene calls are TRBV30 and TRBJ2-5, with TRBD2 matching over 10 bases. Germline values: CDR1 GTSNPN, CDR2 SVGIG (reference sequence). The junction had 10 bases not matched to a gene; V was cut back by 5 bases and J by 1 base. The CDR3 length is 16 residues. CDR3 bases: TGTGCCTGGCTCATGCCACTAGCGGGGATCCAAGAGACCCAGTACTTC. The encoded protein is CAWLMPLAGIQETQYF.

V gene TRBV20-1 combines with J gene TRBJ2-1, with TRBD2 matching over 11 bases. J lost 6 bases, V lost 1 base, and 14 bases had no gene match. From germline, CDR1 is DFQATT and CDR2 SNEGSKA (reference sequence). CDR3 length: 18 amino acids. As DNA, the CDR3 is TGCAGTGCTAGAGGCCATGGGGTAGCGGGAGGGTCAGGCAATGAGCAGTTCTTC. This codes for CSARGHGVAGGSGNEQFF.

This clonotype was observed at least ten times. The rearrangement uses TRBV3-1 and TRBJ1-2; no definite D call. Trimming shortened V by 0 bases and J by 7 bases, and 12 bases separated the two germline ends. The germline V gene encodes CDR1 LGHDT and CDR2 YNNKEL (reference sequence). The CDR3 has 14 amino acids. The CDR3 reads CASSQDMAGRGYTF. The CDR3 DNA reads TGTGCCAGCAGCCAAGATATGGCGGGCCGTGGCTACACCTTC.